This is a list of T cell receptor beta chains from one sample in a study of T-cell reconstitution after alpha-beta-depleted transplantation in children. MiXCR was run by TCRdb on the PCR reads, yielding one entry per CDR3 protein. The data contain around 960,000 distinct CDR3 sequences, 25% to 30% of them singletons. This material consisted of PBMCs, mostly from graft donor cells, taken 360 days after TCRalphabeta/CD19-depleted stem cell transplant. The origin of the receptors is a boy younger than two who had a stem cell transplant for SCID, so the T cells may come from the graft donor. The CDR3 runs from the conserved cysteine through the conserved F or W. Fields, in order: D gene, clone size, V gene, J gene, CDR3 DNA, CDR3 protein. A D gene is named only where the DNA matches it firmly. The size of a clone is reported for some rows only, either as once, few or many, or as a class for expanded clones.

.	.	TRBV15	TRBJ2-5	TGTGCCACCAGCACCACTCCGGGCCTAGAGGGGACCCAGTACTTC	CATSTTPGLEGTQYF
.	once	TRBV12-3/TRBV12-4	TRBJ1-1	TGTACCTGCTGTTTAGGCTGGGAAGCTTTCTTT	CTCCLGWEAFF
TRBD1	few	TRBV4-2	TRBJ2-1	TGTGCCAGCAGCCAATTGTCTGGGACAGACCTTGACTCCTACAATGAGCAGTTCTTC	CASSQLSGTDLDSYNEQFF
.	few	TRBV4-1	TRBJ2-4	TGCGCCAGCAGCCGCTCCGGGACAACTGAAAACATTCAGTACTTC	CASSRSGTTENIQYF
.	.	TRBV11-2	TRBJ2-7	TGTGCCAGCAGCCTAATGGACTCCGAGCAGTACTTC	CASSLMDSEQYF
.	.	TRBV7-9	TRBJ2-5	TGTGCCAGCAGCTTACCCCCGGGGGCTACAGGGGCCCAGTACTTC	CASSLPPGATGAQYF
.	few	TRBV2	TRBJ2-1	TGTGCCAGCAGCGGGGGCCGGGGCCTTGTCGCCCACAATGAGCAGTTCTTC	CASSGGRGLVAHNEQFF
TRBD2	.	TRBV5-6	TRBJ2-1	TGTGCCAGCAGCGGGACCGGCCTGGGAGAGCGGGGGAATGAGCAGTTCTTC	CASSGTGLGERGNEQFF
.	.	TRBV12-3/TRBV12-4	TRBJ2-3	TGTGCCAGCAGTTTAGTAGGATGGGACCCTAGCACAGATACGCAGTATTTT	CASSLVGWDPSTDTQYF
.	.	TRBV27	TRBJ2-7	TGTGCCAGCAGTACGCCCCTTACCGGGGCAGCCTACGAGCAGTACTTC	CASSTPLTGAAYEQYF
.	.	TRBV27	TRBJ1-4	TGTGCCAGCAGTTTATTCCCTAATGAAAAACTGTTTTTT	CASSLFPNEKLFF
TRBD1	once	TRBV29-1	TRBJ1-1	TGCAGCGTTGCGGGACAGGGGAACACTGAAGCTTTCTTT	CSVAGQGNTEAFF
.	few	TRBV7-6	TRBJ2-1	TGTGCCAGCAGCTTAGCCTGGGAGTCCCTTTACAATGAGCAGTTCTTC	CASSLAWESLYNEQFF
TRBD1	few	TRBV7-9	TRBJ1-4	TGTGCCAGCAGCCCTAGGGGGCCAGGAAATGGAAAACTGTTTTTT	CASSPRGPGNGKLFF
TRBD2	few	TRBV6-1	TRBJ2-7	TGTGCCAGCAGGGCGGGGGGCCGTCACGAGCAGTACTTC	CASRAGGRHEQYF
TRBD1	.	TRBV29-1	TRBJ2-1	TGCAGCGTTGCACCCCTCGGGACAGCCTACAATGAGCAGTTCTTC	CSVAPLGTAYNEQFF
.	.	TRBV7-9	TRBJ1-2	TGTGCCAGCAGCTTACCCCAAAGTAACAAGGGTGCTGGCTACACCTTC	CASSLPQSNKGAGYTF
.	few	TRBV12-3/TRBV12-4	TRBJ1-5	TGTGCCAGCAGTTTATCGACAGTTAATCAGCCCCAGCATTTT	CASSLSTVNQPQHF
.	few	TRBV9	TRBJ2-5	TGTGCCAGCAGCGTATATCGGGGGGCCAGAGAGACCCAGTACTTC	CASSVYRGARETQYF
.	few	TRBV12-3/TRBV12-4	TRBJ1-5	TGTGCCAGCAGTTCCAGGGGAAGGGGCAATCAGCCCCAGCATTTT	CASSSRGRGNQPQHF
.	few	TRBV21-1	TRBJ1-2	TGTGCCAGCAGCAAAGCGCCCGTCCTGGACTATGGCTACACCTTC	CASSKAPVLDYGYTF
TRBD2	.	TRBV5-1	TRBJ2-7	TGCGCCAGCAGCTTGGACAGCGGGGTGCTCTACGAGCAGTACTTC	CASSLDSGVLYEQYF
TRBD1	once	TRBV29-1	TRBJ2-7	TGCAGCGTTACCTCCGGGACAGGGCCCTACGAGCAGTACTTC	CSVTSGTGPYEQYF
.	.	TRBV18	TRBJ1-1	TGTGCCAGCTCACCCGAACAGAACACTGAAGCTTTCTTT	CASSPEQNTEAFF
.	.	TRBV3-1	TRBJ2-2	TGTGCCAGCAGCCAATTCTGGCGGGGGCCTTTCTCGAACACCGGGGAGCTGTTTTTT	CASSQFWRGPFSNTGELFF
TRBD2	.	TRBV29-1	TRBJ2-5	TGCAGCGTTGATTCTCGACTAGCGGGAAACCGGGAGACCCAGTACTTC	CSVDSRLAGNRETQYF
.	.	TRBV2	TRBJ2-3	TGTGCCAGCAGCAAACCGGGACTTCCAAGCCCAGATACGCAGTATTTT	CASSKPGLPSPDTQYF
TRBD2	few	TRBV9	TRBJ2-1	TGTGCCAGCAGCCCGGTGGGCGGGGAGGGCAATGAGCAGTTCTTC	CASSPVGGEGNEQFF
TRBD1	.	TRBV7-9	TRBJ2-2	TGTGCCAGCAGCCTGACAGGGTCGGCTCCCGGGGAGCTGTTTTTT	CASSLTGSAPGELFF
.	few	TRBV27	TRBJ2-7	TGTGCCAGCAGTTTATCGGGCAGTATAACCTACGAGCAGTACTTC	CASSLSGSITYEQYF
TRBD2	.	TRBV4-1	TRBJ2-1	TGCGCCACTAAGCGGGGGGCCTCCTACAATGAGCAGTTCTTC	CATKRGASYNEQFF
TRBD2	many	TRBV20-1	TRBJ2-1	TGCAGTGCTAGCGGGACTAGCGGCAATGAGCAGTTCTTC	CSASGTSGNEQFF
.	.	TRBV11-2	TRBJ2-7	TGTGCCAGCAGCTTAGCTCTCAGTTCAGAGCAGTACTTC	CASSLALSSEQYF
TRBD2	few	TRBV4-3	TRBJ2-1	TGCGCCAGCAGCCAAGGAGTTGGACTAGCGGGGGGGCCGGAGCAGTTCTTC	CASSQGVGLAGGPEQFF
TRBD1	.	TRBV6-2/TRBV6-3	TRBJ2-3	TGTGCCAGCAGCGACAGGGCCCGCGAGACAGATACGCAGTATTTT	CASSDRARETDTQYF
TRBD2	.	TRBV19	TRBJ2-1	TGTGCCAGTAGTACCGGGACTAGCGGGGATGGGTGGGATGAGCAGTTCTTC	CASSTGTSGDGWDEQFF
.	.	TRBV12-3/TRBV12-4	TRBJ2-7	TGTGCCAGCGCCAGCTCCTACGAGCAGTACTTC	CASASSYEQYF
.	once	TRBV5-6	TRBJ2-2	TGTGCCAGCAGCTTGGACCCGGGTTCTGCCGGGGAGCTGTTTTTT	CASSLDPGSAGELFF
.	few	TRBV7-6	TRBJ2-1	TGTGCCAGCCGACTCGAATTAGCCGCCCCGGGAGATGAGCAGTTCTTC	CASRLELAAPGDEQFF
.	few	TRBV20-1	TRBJ2-6	TGCAGTGGCTCAGGGTCGAAGCCTGGGGCCAACGTCCTGACTTTC	CSGSGSKPGANVLTF
.	.	TRBV3-1	TRBJ2-7	TGTGCCAGCCTCGACAGTCCCGTCTCCTACGAGCAGTACTTC	CASLDSPVSYEQYF
TRBD2	.	TRBV4-1	TRBJ2-3	TGCGCCAGCAGGGCGACTAGCGGGTACGCAGATACGCAGTATTTT	CASRATSGYADTQYF
TRBD2	.	TRBV6-5	TRBJ2-3	TGTGCCAGCAGTTACCTAGCGGGGTTGGATACGCAGTATTTT	CASSYLAGLDTQYF
TRBD1	many	TRBV2	TRBJ2-7	TGTGCCAGCGGGACAGACCACGAGCAGTACTTC	CASGTDHEQYF
.	many	TRBV4-1	TRBJ2-5	TGCGCCAGCAGCCAAGGGATGGGGGCCGGGGAGAAGACCCAGTACTTC	CASSQGMGAGEKTQYF
.	.	TRBV20-1	TRBJ2-6	TGCAGTGCTAGTGGCAGGGGCCCAATTAACCGAACCGTCTCTGGGGCCAACGTCCTGACTTTC	CSASGRGPINRTVSGANVLTF
.	few	TRBV7-8	TRBJ2-3	TGTGCCAGCAGCTCTGGTGGCAGGGTACCAGATACGCAGTATTTT	CASSSGGRVPDTQYF
.	few	TRBV20-1	TRBJ1-1	TGCAGTGCCAAATTAGGGGCGGGTGGCACTGAAGCTTTCTTT	CSAKLGAGGTEAFF
.	.	TRBV7-9	TRBJ1-5	TGTGCCAGCAGCCCCGTCCCCCTAGGGTATCAGCCCCAGCATTTT	CASSPVPLGYQPQHF
.	few	TRBV12-3/TRBV12-4	TRBJ2-3	TGTGCCAGCAGTTTGAGGTCAGGGTCAGATACGCAGTATTTT	CASSLRSGSDTQYF
TRBD2	few	TRBV20-1	TRBJ2-3	TGCAGTGCTAGTCCTGGGACTAGCGGGGCATCAGATACGCAGTATTTT	CSASPGTSGASDTQYF
.	.	TRBV4-2	TRBJ2-2	TGTGCCAGCAGCCAAGTTTTCTCGGACAGCGACACCGGGGAGCTGTTTTTT	CASSQVFSDSDTGELFF
.	.	TRBV4-1	TRBJ2-7	TGCGCCAGCAGCCAAGCGGACAGCGTAGGGACCTACGAGCAGTACTTC	CASSQADSVGTYEQYF